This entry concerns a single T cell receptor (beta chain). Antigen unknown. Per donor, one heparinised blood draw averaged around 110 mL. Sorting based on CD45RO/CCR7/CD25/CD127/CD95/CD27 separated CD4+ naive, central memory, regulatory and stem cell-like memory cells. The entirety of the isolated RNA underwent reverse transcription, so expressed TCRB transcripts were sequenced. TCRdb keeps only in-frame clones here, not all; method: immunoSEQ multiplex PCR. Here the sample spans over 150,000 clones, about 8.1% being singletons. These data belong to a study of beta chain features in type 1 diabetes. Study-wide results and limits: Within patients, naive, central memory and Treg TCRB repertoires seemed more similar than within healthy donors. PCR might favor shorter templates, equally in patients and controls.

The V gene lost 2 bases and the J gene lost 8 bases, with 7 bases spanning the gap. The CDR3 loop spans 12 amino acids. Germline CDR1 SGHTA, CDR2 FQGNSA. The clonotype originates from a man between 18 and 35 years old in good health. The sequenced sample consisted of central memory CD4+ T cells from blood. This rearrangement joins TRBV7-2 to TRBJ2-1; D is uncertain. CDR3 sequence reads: CASSLLSYEQFF. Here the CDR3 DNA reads TGTGCCAGCAGCTTATTATCGTATGAGCAGTTCTTC.